This T cell receptor (beta chain) was sequenced in a study of cytomegalovirus exposure and HLA in healthy donors. General study findings and limits: Researchers reported in a later analysis that a missense DCLRE1C variant was tied to TCR beta V- and J-gene trimming.

The study ran its PCR with 60 Vbeta and 13 Jbeta primers. The table came from immunoSEQ multiplex PCR; TCRdb's copy has only in-frame clones and leaves some out. The repertoire holds approximately 150,000 clones, with about four fifths as singletons. Trimming stripped 1 base from V and 3 bases from J, with 11 bases between. This CDR3 contains 15 residues. In germline, CDR1 is SGHNT, CDR2 YYREEE (reference sequence). Of note for this clone: Antigen unknown.

The receptor was derived from a man younger than 45 in good health and CMV-seropositive. Input material: PBMCs. The V and J genes are TRBV5-4 and TRBJ2-1, with D possibly TRBD2 on 6 matching bases. The CDR3 spells CASSLKGGDYNEQFF. The CDR3 nucleotides read TGTGCCAGCAGCTTGAAGGGAGGAGACTACAATGAGCAGTTCTTC.